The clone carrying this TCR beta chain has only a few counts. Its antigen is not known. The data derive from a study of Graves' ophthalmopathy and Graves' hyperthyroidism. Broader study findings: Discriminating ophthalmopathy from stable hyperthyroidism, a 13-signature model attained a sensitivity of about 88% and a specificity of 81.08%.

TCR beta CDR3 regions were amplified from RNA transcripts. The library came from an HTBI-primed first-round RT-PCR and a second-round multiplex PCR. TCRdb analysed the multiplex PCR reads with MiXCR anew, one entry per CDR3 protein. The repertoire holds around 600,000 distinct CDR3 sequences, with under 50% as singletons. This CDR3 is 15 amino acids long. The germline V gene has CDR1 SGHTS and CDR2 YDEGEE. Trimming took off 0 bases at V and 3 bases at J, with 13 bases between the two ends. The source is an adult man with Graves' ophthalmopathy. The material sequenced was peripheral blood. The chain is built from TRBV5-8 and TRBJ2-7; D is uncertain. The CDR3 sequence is CASSLGAAQGYEQYF. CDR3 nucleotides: TGTGCCAGCAGCTTGGGGGCGGCCCAAGGCTACGAGCAGTACTTC.